The present T cell receptor beta chain was sequenced within a study of PD-1 blockade in mismatch repair-deficient tumors. Study-wide results and limits: After pembrolizumab, tumor-resident clones rose rapidly, then generally contracted before radiologic responses.

About this clone itself: The antigen is undetermined.

Method: immunoSEQ multiplex PCR; TCRdb's copy keeps in-frame clones and lacks some. The sample has some 16,000 clones, over 70% seen once. Trimming shortened V by 6 bases and J by 1 base, and 14 bases separated the two germline ends. The CDR3 loop spans 15 amino acids. Germline-derived CDR1 and CDR2 are MDHEN and SYDVKM. This receptor was taken from an adult with mismatch repair-deficient cancer. V and J are TRBV28 and TRBJ2-3; D uncertain. The material sequenced was PBMCs, taken less than 25 weeks after starting pembrolizumab. The CDR3: CASSDPGPGTDTQYF. The CDR3 DNA reads TGTGCCAGCAGCGACCCGGGTCCTGGCACAGATACGCAGTATTTT.